This TCR beta chain was sequenced during a study of spatial heterogeneity in lung cancer. Findings of the study overall: Circulating ubiquitous expanded tumor TCRs were observed more frequently at resection than at follow-up.

The germline V gene has CDR1 SGHVS and CDR2 FQNEAQ. V lost 2 bases, J lost 3 bases, and 10 bases lay in between. The CDR3 has 14 amino acids. This clonotype was counted a few times. Its antigen is not identified. The time point: sample taken at primary tumor resection. Tumor, nontumor lung or frozen PBMC supplied whole RNA that was sequenced unsorted. The donor group consisted of over 55 patients who had untreated, early-stage non-small cell lung cancer. Unique molecular identifiers tagged every individual TCR cDNA molecule. TCRdb re-called the 5' RACE reads with MiXCR, one entry per CDR3 protein. Among 45,000 to 65,000 distinct CDR3 sequences listed, roughly 7% were seen once.

V is TRBV7-8 and J is TRBJ1-1; TRBD1 might be the D (5 bases). The sample in question was PBMCs, obtained at surgery. The clonotype was recovered from a female donor with early-stage non-small cell lung cancer. CDR3 sequence (DNA): TGTGCCAGCAGCTTACGTAGCAGGGACACTGAAGCTTTCTTT. This sequence encodes CASSLRSRDTEAFF.